The 30 T cell receptor beta chains presented below share a single source sample, sequenced in a study of cytomegalovirus exposure and HLA in healthy donors. The PCR ran on 60 Vbeta and 13 Jbeta primers. TCRdb's table, derived via immunoSEQ multiplex PCR, lists solely in-frame clones and lacks some. The table lists some 200,000 clones, 81% of them singletons, with 3% to 4% in the top ten. Material for sequencing was PBMCs. The source is a man in his forties or fifties in good health and CMV-seronegative.

The chain recombines TRBV7-8 with TRBJ2-7; no reliable D call. The CDR3 is 14 residues long. V lost 5 bases, J lost 3 bases, and 14 bases lay in between. Germline V gives CDR1 SGHVS, CDR2 FQNEAQ. CDR3 region: CASSLGVEYYEQYF. The CDR3 DNA follows: TGTGCCAGCAGCCTGGGCGTGGAATACTACGAGCAGTACTTC.

This clone appeared once. The chain combines TRBV6-4 with TRBJ2-5, with 7 bases identical to TRBD1. The V segment lost 6 bases and the J segment 2 bases; nucleotides outside the gene matches: 6. CDR3 length equals 14 residues. The germline gives CDR1 MRHNA, CDR2 SNTAGT. CDR3 sequence: CASSRDSSQETQYF. The CDR3 nucleotides are TGTGCCAGCAGCAGGGACAGCTCACAAGAGACCCAGTACTTC.

The chain uses TRBV7-3 and TRBJ2-7, with unresolved D. In germline, CDR1 is SGHTA, CDR2 FQGTGA. The V end was cut by 4 bases, the J end by 5 bases, with 15 bases between. This CDR3 comprises 14 residues. CDR3 sequence (DNA): TGTGCCAGCAGCTCCTATAATAAGTACCACGAGCAGTACTTC. This sequence encodes CASSSYNKYHEQYF.

Comment on this clone: One junction end does not reproduce the germline sequence, and a read error may be involved. This rearrangement joins TRBV7-9 to TRBJ2-7, with 7 nucleotides matching TRBD1. The CDR3 extends over 14 amino acids. Per germline, CDR1 SEHNR and CDR2 FQNEAQ (reference sequence). The CDR3 DNA sequence: TGTTCCAGCAGCACGGACAGGATCACCCACGAGCAGTACTTC. It translates to CSSSTDRITHEQYF.

On this clone itself: At one end, the junction sequence differs from germline, possibly due to a read error. The V call is TRBV7-9, the J call TRBJ1-3, with D possibly TRBD1 on 5 matching bases. The CDR3 extends over 17 amino acids. Germline lookup yields CDR1 SEHNR and CDR2 FQNEAQ (reference sequence). The CDR3 sequence: CSSSLGGWSSSGNTIYF. DNA for the CDR3: TGTTCCAGCAGCCTGGGGGGATGGAGTAGCTCTGGAAACACCATATATTTT.

V and J are TRBV7-2 and TRBJ2-5; perhaps TRBD2 as D (5 bases). The assigned J gene may be wrong: the sequence end matches TRBJ2-7 better. Looked up from germline, CDR1 is SGHTA and CDR2 is FQGNSA. The CDR3 is 13 residues long. CDR3 bases: TGTGCCAGCAGCTATGAGAGGGCCTACGAGCAGTACTTC. Its translation: CASSYERAYEQYF.

The chain links TRBV6-1 to TRBJ1-2; 9 positions match TRBD1. Trimming took 4 bases from V and 5 from J; bases not matched to a gene: 5. CDR1 MNHNS and CDR2 SASEGT come from the germline V gene. The CDR3 has 14 amino acids. The CDR3 sequence: CASSGRDRAYGYTF. In DNA form, the CDR3 reads TGTGCCAGCAGTGGCCGGGACAGGGCTTATGGCTACACCTTC.

V usage is TRBV27 and J usage is TRBJ2-7, with 7 nucleotides matching TRBD1. J lost 4 bases, V lost 4 bases, and 13 bases had no gene match. The CDR3 contains 16 residues. Germline values: CDR1 MNHEY, CDR2 SMNVEV (reference sequence). The CDR3 protein is CASSSLPIGQVYEQYF. The DNA of the CDR3 is TGTGCCAGCAGTTCCCTACCTATCGGACAGGTTTACGAGCAGTACTTC.

The chain recombines TRBV7-9 with TRBJ1-1; 8 nucleotides align to TRBD1. Per the germline V gene, CDR1 is SEHNR and CDR2 is FQNEAQ (reference sequence). J lost 0 bases, V lost 5 bases, and 2 bases had no gene match. The CDR3 has 14 residues. The CDR3 here is CASSLTGVNTEAFF. CDR3 DNA: TGTGCCAGCAGCCTGACAGGGGTGAACACTGAAGCTTTCTTT.

CDR3 region: CSVEEWGGLGYTF. CDR3 in DNA: TGCAGCGTTGAGGAGTGGGGGGGACTTGGCTACACCTTC. This chain joins TRBV29-1 and TRBJ1-2; a weak D match, TRBD1 (5 bases). The V and J ends lost 3 bases and 7 bases respectively, with 15 bases between them. The CDR3 covers 13 residues. Germline CDR1 SQVTM, CDR2 ANQGSEA.

The V gene is TRBV4-1, the J gene TRBJ2-1, with 10 bases matching TRBD2. J was trimmed by 1 base and V by 4 bases; bases with no gene match: 1. Germline CDR1 reads MGHRA; CDR2 reads YSYEKL. The CDR3 extends over 15 amino acids. The CDR3 spells CASSPSGGSYNEQFF. The DNA of the CDR3 is TGCGCCAGCAGCCCTAGCGGGGGTTCCTACAATGAGCAGTTCTTC.

The chain employs TRBV7-2 and TRBJ1-1, with D perhaps TRBD1 (5 bases). The ends were cut back, 0 bases at V and 4 bases at J, with 12 bases in the middle. Germline lookup yields CDR1 SGHTA and CDR2 FQGNSA. The CDR3 consists of 15 residues. CDR3 DNA sequence: TGTGCCAGCAGCTTAGCGCAAGGGGATGGCACTGAAGCTTTCTTT. Protein: CASSLAQGDGTEAFF.

The CDR3 spells CASTTGVEQFF. The CDR3, as DNA: TGTGCCAGCACGACAGGGGTTGAGCAGTTCTTC. The rearrangement joins TRBV11-2 to TRBJ2-1; 8 nucleotides agree with TRBD1. With 7 bases clipped from V and 9 bases from J, the junction kept 2 bases outside the gene matches. This CDR3 is 11 amino acids long. Germline loops: CDR1 SGHAT, CDR2 FQNNGV.

V usage is TRBV9 and J usage is TRBJ2-3, with D unresolved. The germline V gene has CDR1 SGDLS and CDR2 YYNGEE. The CDR3 runs to 14 residues. Trimming stripped 0 bases from V and 5 bases from J, with 10 bases between. The CDR3 nucleotides are TGTGCCAGCAGCGTAGGGCCTACAGTAGATACGCAGTATTTT. This translates into CASSVGPTVDTQYF.

CDR3: CASSGDKYEQYF. The CDR3 nucleotides read TGTGCCAGCAGCGGGGACAAATACGAGCAGTACTTC. The rearrangement joins TRBV2 to TRBJ2-7, with TRBD1 as a possible D gene (6 bases). This CDR3 region has 12 residues. With 6 bases removed from V and 4 bases from J, the gap between germline ends came to 10 bases. The V gene's germline CDR1 is SNHLY and CDR2 FYNNEI.

The chain combines TRBV18 with TRBJ2-3; 12 bases agree with TRBD2. Germline-derived CDR1 and CDR2 are KGHSH and LQKENI. The CDR3 covers 15 residues. V was clipped by 6 bases and J by 2 bases; unmatched bases: 3. CDR3 DNA: TGTGCCAGCTCTGGACTAGCGGGGATCACAGATACGCAGTATTTT. Amino acid sequence: CASSGLAGITDTQYF.

This sequence joins TRBV4-3 and TRBJ2-5; tentatively, D is TRBD2 (6 bases). Germline V gives CDR1 LGHNA, CDR2 YSLEER. The CDR3 runs 15 residues. The V end was cut by 3 bases, the J end by 5 bases, with 16 bases between. CDR3 bases: TGCGCCAGCAGCCAGGACCGTCGCGGGGATGAGACCCAGTACTTC. The encoded protein is CASSQDRRGDETQYF.

The CDR3 spells CASSPTGNTGELFF. In nucleotides, the CDR3 is TGTGCCAGTAGCCCTACAGGGAACACCGGGGAGCTGTTTTTT. The genes are TRBV19 and TRBJ2-2; D may be TRBD1 (5 bases). The germline gives CDR1 LNHDA, CDR2 SQIVND (reference sequence). The V and J ends lost 6 bases and 1 base respectively, with 9 bases between them. CDR3 size: 14 residues. The entire variable domain, with the rest obtained from reference TRBV19 and TRBJ2-2, is as follows: DGGITQSPKYLFRKEGQNVTLSCEQNLNHDAMYWYRQDPGQGLRLIYYSQIVNDFQKGDIAEGYSVSREKKESFPLTVTSAQKNPTAFYLCASSPTGNTGELFFGEGSRLTVL.

The rearrangement uses TRBV10-3 and TRBJ1-5, with D uncertain. Germline loops: CDR1 ENHRY, CDR2 SYGVKD. Trimming took off 6 bases at V and 0 bases at J, with 6 bases between the two ends. The CDR3 runs 13 residues. CDR3 sequence reads: CAIRQNSNQPQHF. The DNA for the CDR3 is TGTGCCATCAGACAGAATAGCAATCAGCCCCAGCATTTT.

The rearrangement uses TRBV20-1 and TRBJ1-1; D is undetermined. Germline CDR1 is DFQATT and CDR2 is SNEGSKA (reference sequence). CDR3 length equals 11 residues. The ends were cut back, 4 bases at V and 1 base at J, with 4 bases in the middle. CDR3 DNA: TGCAGTGCTACCAAGAACACTGAAGCTTTCTTT. This gives the protein CSATKNTEAFF.

This chain links TRBV19 with TRBJ1-4; D is possibly TRBD1 (5 bases). This CDR3 region has 15 residues. Between the trimmed V and J ends, which lost 3 bases and 4 bases, there was a span of 12 bases. Germline values: CDR1 LNHDA, CDR2 SQIVND (reference sequence). The CDR3 region is CASSILGGVNEKLFF. The CDR3 region has the DNA TGTGCCAGTAGTATCTTAGGAGGGGTTAATGAAAAACTGTTTTTT.

This rearrangement joins TRBV6-1 to TRBJ2-2; 9 positions match TRBD2. The CDR3 has 15 amino acids. V shed 10 bases, J shed 6 bases, and the junction held 12 bases outside the gene matches. Germline-derived CDR1 and CDR2 are MNHNS and SASEGT. This chain's CDR3 is CATERGDHFPGELFF. CDR3 DNA sequence: TGTGCCACTGAGCGGGGGGATCATTTCCCCGGGGAGCTGTTTTTT.

This sequence joins TRBV7-2 and TRBJ2-2; weak D call: TRBD2 (6 bases). The germline CDR1 and CDR2 sequences are SGHTA and FQGNSA. The CDR3 has 13 residues. Trimming removed 3 bases from V and 9 bases from J, with 11 bases in between. DNA of the CDR3: TGTGCCAGCAGCTTTTTGGGGGGTAGGGAGCTGTTTTTT. Encoded protein: CASSFLGGRELFF.

The chain employs TRBV7-3 and TRBJ2-1; possibly TRBD1 for D (5 bases). Germline CDR1 SGHTA, CDR2 FQGTGA. Deletions cut 1 base from V and 0 bases from J, with 10 bases between. This CDR3 region has 16 residues. The CDR3 region has the DNA TGTGCCAGCAGCTTAAGTAGGGGAACCTCCTACAATGAGCAGTTCTTC. Translation: CASSLSRGTSYNEQFF.

The chain recombines TRBV6-5 with TRBJ1-2; possibly TRBD1 for D (6 bases). The CDR3 length is 12 residues. Germline lookup yields CDR1 MNHEY and CDR2 SVGAGI. V dropped 5 bases and J dropped 7 bases, with 11 bases sitting between them. In nucleotides, the CDR3 is TGTGCCAGCAGTACAGGGTTCGTTGGCTACACCTTC. It specifies CASSTGFVGYTF.

The chain recombines TRBV7-6 with TRBJ2-1; a possible D gene is TRBD2 (6 bases). This CDR3 has 14 amino acids. V was trimmed by 8 bases and J by 3 bases, leaving 14 bases between them. Germline V gene sequence: CDR1 SGHVS, CDR2 FNYEAQ. The CDR3 protein is CASVSGGLYNEQFF. The CDR3 coding sequence is TGTGCCAGCGTATCTGGGGGACTCTACAATGAGCAGTTCTTC.

The CDR3 protein is CASSQSGQGQGFYGYTF. CDR3 in DNA: TGCGCCAGCAGCCAATCGGGGCAGGGACAGGGCTTTTATGGCTACACCTTC. The V gene is TRBV4-3, the J gene TRBJ1-2, with 9 bases that match TRBD1. CDR1 is LGHNA, CDR2 YSLEER, per germline. This CDR3 spans 17 amino acids. V was pared by 2 bases and J by 5 bases, with 12 bases of the junction left unmatched.

Note on this clone: This sample includes further DNA sequences coding for the same CDR3. CDR3 loop: CASSPPTGNTEAFF. The CDR3 DNA sequence: TGTGCCAGCTCACCGCCGACAGGGAACACTGAAGCTTTCTTT. The V and J genes are TRBV18 and TRBJ1-1; weak D call: TRBD1 (6 bases). V shed 3 bases and J shed 1 base, with 9 bases lying between them. The germline V gene encodes CDR1 KGHSH and CDR2 LQKENI. The CDR3 spans 14 residues.

The V call is TRBV19, the J call TRBJ2-2, with D perhaps TRBD1 (6 bases). Germline CDR1 reads LNHDA; CDR2 reads SQIVND (reference sequence). V lost 7 bases and J lost 6, with 18 bases in between. CDR3 length: 15 amino acids. CDR3 bases: TGTGCCAGTATAGGGACAATGACAGCACCCGGGGAGCTGTTTTTT. It yields the protein CASIGTMTAPGELFF. The full variable domain, rest sourced from reference TRBV19 and TRBJ2-2, is DGGITQSPKYLFRKEGQNVTLSCEQNLNHDAMYWYRQDPGQGLRLIYYSQIVNDFQKGDIAEGYSVSREKKESFPLTVTSAQKNPTAFYLCASIGTMTAPGELFFGEGSRLTVL.

This chain uses TRBV27 with TRBJ2-7, with 12 bases lining up with TRBD2. This CDR3 region has 16 residues. V shed 3 bases and J 2 bases; nucleotides not matched to a gene: 5. Germline assignment: CDR1 MNHEY and CDR2 SMNVEV (reference sequence). CDR3 nucleotides: TGTGCCAGCAGTTTCCTACTAGCGGGGGGACCCTACGAGCAGTACTTC. The encoded protein is CASSFLLAGGPYEQYF.